The subject of this entry is one TCR beta chain. This clonotype was seen a few times. Its specific antigen is unknown. No base qualities exist here, and no much larger clone lies one base off it. Patients with uncontrolled infections, other autoimmune diseases, pregnancy or lactation were excluded. Clinical symptoms, serum thyroxine and TRAb, thyroid ultrasound, and orbital computed tomography formed the basis for the diagnoses. Trizol reagent was used to extract total RNA, and RNA quality was then checked on an Agilent 2100 Bioanalyzer. The data were obtained in a study of T cells in Graves' hyperthyroidism and ophthalmopathy (dated by TCRdb to the late 2010s). Study-level background: TCR V-J signatures able to tell the groups apart were searched for in a discovery cohort of 90 to 100 patients, of whom 43 had Graves' ophthalmopathy and about 55 had stable Graves' hyperthyroidism. After blood sampling, hyperthyroidism patients were treated with methimazole at a starting dose of 30 mg daily, and ophthalmopathy patients were treated with high-dose intravenous methylprednisolone. The paper reports TCR Vbeta CDR3 sequencing of approximately 130 peripheral blood samples: approximately 41 ophthalmopathy, fewer than 80 hyperthyroidism and about 17 progressor patients. Prospective prediction of ophthalmopathy was tested in an independent validation cohort of 18 hyperthyroidism patients and 15 to 17 patients who later progressed to ophthalmopathy. In six Graves' hyperthyroidism patients, the study also compared T-cell repertoires from thyroid tissue with T-cell repertoires from blood. The 100 or so discovery patients were randomly split 7:3 into training and test sets.

The TCR beta CDR3 regions were amplified from the RNA transcripts. The TCR CDR3 was subjected to a first round of RT-PCR using the HTBI primer set and the Qiagen OneStep RT-PCR kit. Libraries were constructed in a second round of multiplex PCR, after which size selection and purification were carried out. Libraries were sequenced paired-end with 100 bp reads on an Illumina HiSeq2000. The authors' analysis ran thus. SOAPnuke was used to process the raw data, with reads discarded if the reads contained adapters or uncalled bases, had a mean Phred below 15, or lacked an exact constant-primer or identifier match. COPE v1.2.5 was used to merge high-quality paired reads, and clonotypes were defined as unique nucleotide sequences. MiTCR v1.1 was used to align clonotypes to the IMGT TRBV, TRBD and TRBJ reference segments. Analysis was restricted to V-J combinations with a frequency above 0.0001, which covered roughly 99% of repertoires. A TCS score was defined as the ratio between F50 (clonal expansion) and ExV (chaos), using BLOSUM62-based TCRdist between CDR3 peptides within each V-J. Welch's t-statistics and random forest reduced just over 500 V-J features to 10 to 15, which were used in a naive Bayes classifier (R e1071). The Morisita-Horn index was used to measure how similar the thyroid and blood repertoires were. TCRdb reprocessing: public reads trimmed at Q25 with fastp, clones called with MiXCR, in-frame beta chains kept. Rows matching on CDR3 protein sequence are summarized as one entry with the most common DNA and genes. The V and J calls here are based on TCRdb, not the publication. In all, the sample holds 480,000 or so distinct CDR3 sequences, and roughly 45% of those were seen once. The ten largest clones take up about two fifths of the sample.

Beyond this particular receptor, the publication reports: In validation, the model predicted progression to ophthalmopathy with approximately 71% sensitivity and less than 75% specificity, a median of roughly seven months before onset. In cross-validation, a model built on a 13 V-J signature told ophthalmopathy apart from stable hyperthyroidism with 85% to 90% sensitivity and approximately 81% specificity, and in testing the same model reached 80%/75%. Sample size was not statistically predetermined, and investigators were not blinded to group allocation. Blood samples also contained most of the expanded thyroid clonotypes (frequency above 0.001), which suggests that blood repertoires may reflect thyroid immune responses.

The cysteine opens and the phenylalanine closes a CDR3 of 13 amino acids. Only the CDR3 part of the read is kept: 39 bases, read in frame from the first base. CDR1 MGHDK and CDR2 SYGVNS were looked up in the germline V gene. V trim: 8 bases; J trim: 9 bases; unmatched bases: 7. This receptor was obtained from an adult woman with Graves' disease, either hyperthyroidism or ophthalmopathy (not recorded which). The chain links TRBV25-1 with TRBJ1-6, with 7 middle bases fitting TRBD1. Sequencing was performed on peripheral blood or thyroid tissue (not recorded which). The CDR3 loop reads CASGETGASPLHF. The sequenced DNA: TGTGCCAGCGGAGAAACAGGGGCTTCACCCCTCCACTTT.